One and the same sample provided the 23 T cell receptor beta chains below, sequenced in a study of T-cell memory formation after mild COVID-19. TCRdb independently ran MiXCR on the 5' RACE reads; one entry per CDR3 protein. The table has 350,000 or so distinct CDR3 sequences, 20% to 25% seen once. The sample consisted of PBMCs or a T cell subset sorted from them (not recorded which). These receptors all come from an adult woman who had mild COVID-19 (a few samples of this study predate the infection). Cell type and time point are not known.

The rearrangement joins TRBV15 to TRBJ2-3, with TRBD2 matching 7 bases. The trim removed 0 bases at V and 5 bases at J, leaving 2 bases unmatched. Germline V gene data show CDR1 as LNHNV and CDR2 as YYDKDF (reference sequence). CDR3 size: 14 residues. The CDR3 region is CATSRDLAGDTQYF. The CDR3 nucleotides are TGTGCCACCAGCAGAGATTTAGCGGGAGATACGCAGTATTTT.

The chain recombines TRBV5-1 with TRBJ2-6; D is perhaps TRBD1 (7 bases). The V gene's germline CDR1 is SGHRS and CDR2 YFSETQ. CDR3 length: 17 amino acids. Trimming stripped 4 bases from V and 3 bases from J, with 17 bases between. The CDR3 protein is CASSPTGPGGGANVLTF. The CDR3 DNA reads TGCGCCAGCAGCCCGACAGGGCCCGGGGGTGGGGCCAACGTCCTGACTTTC.

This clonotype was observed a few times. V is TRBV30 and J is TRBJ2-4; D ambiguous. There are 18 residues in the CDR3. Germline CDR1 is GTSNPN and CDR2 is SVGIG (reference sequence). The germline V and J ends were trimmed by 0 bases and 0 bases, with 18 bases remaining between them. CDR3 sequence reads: CAWSVGRPARLAKNIQYF. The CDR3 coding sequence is TGTGCCTGGAGTGTAGGTCGCCCAGCCCGTCTAGCCAAAAACATTCAGTACTTC.

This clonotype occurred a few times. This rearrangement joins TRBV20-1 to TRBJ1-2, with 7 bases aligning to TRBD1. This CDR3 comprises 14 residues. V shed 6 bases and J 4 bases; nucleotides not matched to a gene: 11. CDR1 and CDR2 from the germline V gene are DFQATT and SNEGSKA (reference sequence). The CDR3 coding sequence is TGCAGTGCCCGGACAGGAGGTCTAATCTATGGCTACACCTTC. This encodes CSARTGGLIYGYTF.

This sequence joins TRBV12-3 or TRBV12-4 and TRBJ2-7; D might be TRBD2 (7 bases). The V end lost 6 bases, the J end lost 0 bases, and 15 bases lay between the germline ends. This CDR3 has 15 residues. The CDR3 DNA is TGTGCCAGCAGGAAAGAGGGGGGGAGCTCCTACGAGCAGTACTTC. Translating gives CASRKEGGSSYEQYF.

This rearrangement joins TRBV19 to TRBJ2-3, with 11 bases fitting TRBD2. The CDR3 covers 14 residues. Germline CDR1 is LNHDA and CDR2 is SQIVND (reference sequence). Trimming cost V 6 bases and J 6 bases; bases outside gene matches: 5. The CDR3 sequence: CASSGTSGVDTQYF. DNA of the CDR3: TGTGCCAGTAGCGGGACTAGCGGTGTGGATACGCAGTATTTT.

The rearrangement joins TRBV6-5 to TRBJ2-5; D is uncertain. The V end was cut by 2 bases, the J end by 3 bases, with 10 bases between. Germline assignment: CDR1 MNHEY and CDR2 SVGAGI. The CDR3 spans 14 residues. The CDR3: CASSYIQKKETQYF. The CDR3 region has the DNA TGTGCCAGCAGTTACATACAGAAGAAAGAGACCCAGTACTTC.

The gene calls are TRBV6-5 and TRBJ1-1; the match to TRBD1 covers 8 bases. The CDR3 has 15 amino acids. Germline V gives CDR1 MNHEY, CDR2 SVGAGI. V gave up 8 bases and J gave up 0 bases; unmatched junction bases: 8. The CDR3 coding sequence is TGTGCCAGCCGAGGACAGGGTAGGGTGAACACTGAAGCTTTCTTT. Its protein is CASRGQGRVNTEAFF.

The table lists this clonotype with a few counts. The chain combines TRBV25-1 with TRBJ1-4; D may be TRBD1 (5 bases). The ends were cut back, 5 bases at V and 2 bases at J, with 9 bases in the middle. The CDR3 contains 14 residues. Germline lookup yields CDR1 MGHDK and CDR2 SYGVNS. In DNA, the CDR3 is TGTGCCAGCAGTATGCGGGGGACTAATGAAAAACTGTTTTTT. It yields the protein CASSMRGTNEKLFF.

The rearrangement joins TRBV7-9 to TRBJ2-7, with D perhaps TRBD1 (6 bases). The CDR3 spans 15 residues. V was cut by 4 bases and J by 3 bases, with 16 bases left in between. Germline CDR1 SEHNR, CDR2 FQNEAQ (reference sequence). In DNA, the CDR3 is TGTGCCAGCAGCTGGCAGGGGAACGGAAGCTACGAGCAGTACTTC. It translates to CASSWQGNGSYEQYF.

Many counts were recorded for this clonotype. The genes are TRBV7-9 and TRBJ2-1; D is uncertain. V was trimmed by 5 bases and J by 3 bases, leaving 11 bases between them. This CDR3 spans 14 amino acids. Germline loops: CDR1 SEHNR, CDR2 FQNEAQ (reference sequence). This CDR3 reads CASSTIIYYNEQFF. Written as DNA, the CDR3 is TGTGCCAGCAGCACCATTATATACTACAATGAGCAGTTCTTC.

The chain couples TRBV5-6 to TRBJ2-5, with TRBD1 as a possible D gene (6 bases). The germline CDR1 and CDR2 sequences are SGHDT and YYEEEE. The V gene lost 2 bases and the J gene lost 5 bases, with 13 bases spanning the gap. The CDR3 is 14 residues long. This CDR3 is CASSFARGSETQYF. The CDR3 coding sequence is TGTGCCAGCAGCTTTGCCAGGGGATCGGAGACCCAGTACTTC.

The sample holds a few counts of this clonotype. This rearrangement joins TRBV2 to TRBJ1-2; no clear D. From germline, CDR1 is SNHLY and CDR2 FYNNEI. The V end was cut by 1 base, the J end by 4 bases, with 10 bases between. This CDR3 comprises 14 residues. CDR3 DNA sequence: TGTGCCAGCAGTGAAGTGAAGTTTCGCTATGGCTACACCTTC. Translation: CASSEVKFRYGYTF. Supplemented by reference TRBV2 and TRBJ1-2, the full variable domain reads EPEVTQTPSHQVTQMGQEVILRCVPISNHLYFYWYRQILGQKVEFLVSFYNNEISEKSEIFDDQFSVERPDGSNFTLKIRSTKLEDSAMYFCASSEVKFRYGYTFGSGTRLTVV.

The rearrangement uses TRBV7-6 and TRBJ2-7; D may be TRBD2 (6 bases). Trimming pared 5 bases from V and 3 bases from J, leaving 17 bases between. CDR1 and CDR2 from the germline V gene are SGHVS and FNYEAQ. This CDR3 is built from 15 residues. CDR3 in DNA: TGTGCCAGCAGCCCCGGGGGAAGTCATCACTACGAGCAGTACTTC. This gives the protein CASSPGGSHHYEQYF.

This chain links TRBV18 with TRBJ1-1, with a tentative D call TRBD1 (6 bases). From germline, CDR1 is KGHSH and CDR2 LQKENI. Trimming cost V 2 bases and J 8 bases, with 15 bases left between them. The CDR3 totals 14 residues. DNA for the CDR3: TGTGCCAGCTCACCAACCGGACAGATGAACGAAGCTTTCTTT. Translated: CASSPTGQMNEAFF.

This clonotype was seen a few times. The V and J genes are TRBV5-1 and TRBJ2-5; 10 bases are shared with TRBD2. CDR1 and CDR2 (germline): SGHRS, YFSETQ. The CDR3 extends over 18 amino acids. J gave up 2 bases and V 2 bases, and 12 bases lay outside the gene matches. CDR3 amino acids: CASSFGSSGGEKQETQYF. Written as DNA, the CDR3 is TGCGCCAGCAGCTTCGGGTCTAGCGGGGGAGAGAAACAAGAGACCCAGTACTTC.

The CDR3 here is CASSQVQGASTGELFF. Written as DNA, the CDR3 is TGTGCCAGCAGCCAAGTCCAGGGGGCGAGCACCGGGGAGCTGTTTTTT. The chain joins TRBV4-2 to TRBJ2-2; 8 bases agree with TRBD1. The germline CDR1 and CDR2 sequences are LGHNA and YNFKEQ. Trimming at V came to 1 base and at J to 4 bases, leaving 5 bases not matched to a gene. The CDR3 extends over 16 amino acids.

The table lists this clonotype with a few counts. The CDR3 nucleotides read TGTGCCACCAGCAGAGATTCCGGGACAGGGACCTACGAGCAGTACTTC. This encodes CATSRDSGTGTYEQYF. The chain couples TRBV15 to TRBJ2-7, with 9 positions matching TRBD1. CDR3 length equals 16 residues. Germline CDR1 reads LNHNV; CDR2 reads YYDKDF (reference sequence). V dropped 0 bases and J dropped 2; count of bases not matched to a gene: 5.

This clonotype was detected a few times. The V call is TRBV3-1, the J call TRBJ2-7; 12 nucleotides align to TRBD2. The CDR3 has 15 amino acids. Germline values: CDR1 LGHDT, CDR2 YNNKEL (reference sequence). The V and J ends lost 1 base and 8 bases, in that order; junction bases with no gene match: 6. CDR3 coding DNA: TGTGCCAGCAGCCAAGGACTAGCGGGAGCACAACAGCAGTACTTC. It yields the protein CASSQGLAGAQQQYF.

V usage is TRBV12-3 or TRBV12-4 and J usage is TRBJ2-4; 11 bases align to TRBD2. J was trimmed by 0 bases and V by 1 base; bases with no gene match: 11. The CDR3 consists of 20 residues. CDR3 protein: CASSLVLAGAPGGAKNIQYF. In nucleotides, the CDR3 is TGTGCCAGCAGTTTAGTACTAGCGGGAGCCCCGGGGGGAGCCAAAAACATTCAGTACTTC.

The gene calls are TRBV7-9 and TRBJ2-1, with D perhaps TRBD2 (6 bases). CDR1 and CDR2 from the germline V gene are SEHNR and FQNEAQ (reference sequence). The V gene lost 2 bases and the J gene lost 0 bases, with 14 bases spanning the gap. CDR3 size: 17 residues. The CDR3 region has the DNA TGTGCCAGCAGCTTAACCCGGAGGGGAGGCTCCTACAATGAGCAGTTCTTC. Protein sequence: CASSLTRRGGSYNEQFF.

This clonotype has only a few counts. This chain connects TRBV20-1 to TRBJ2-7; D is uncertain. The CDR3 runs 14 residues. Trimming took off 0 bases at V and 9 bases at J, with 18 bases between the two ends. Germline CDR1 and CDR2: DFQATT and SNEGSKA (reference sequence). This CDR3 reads CSAREEPGVWGQYF. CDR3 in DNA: TGCAGTGCTAGAGAGGAGCCCGGAGTGTGGGGGCAGTACTTC.

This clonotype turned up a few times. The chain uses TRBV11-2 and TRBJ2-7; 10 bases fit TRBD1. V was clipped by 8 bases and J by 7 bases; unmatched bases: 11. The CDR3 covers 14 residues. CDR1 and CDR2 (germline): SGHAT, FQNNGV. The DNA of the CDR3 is TGTGCCAGCGACCGGACAGGGGGTGTGTTGGAGCAGTACTTC. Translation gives CASDRTGGVLEQYF.